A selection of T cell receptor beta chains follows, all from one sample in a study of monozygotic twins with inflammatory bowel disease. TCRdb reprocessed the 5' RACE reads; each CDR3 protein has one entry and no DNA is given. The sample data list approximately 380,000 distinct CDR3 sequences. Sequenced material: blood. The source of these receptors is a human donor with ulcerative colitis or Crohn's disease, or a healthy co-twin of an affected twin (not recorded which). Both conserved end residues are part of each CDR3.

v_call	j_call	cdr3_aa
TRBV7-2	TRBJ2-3	CASSSAGLGSTDTQYF
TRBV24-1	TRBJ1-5	CATSDFVPDRVLNQPQHF
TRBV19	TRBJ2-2	CASSRPGTGFTGELFF
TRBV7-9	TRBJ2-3	CASSLRWTRVADTQYF
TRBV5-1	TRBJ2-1	CASSLEGSGGYNEQFF
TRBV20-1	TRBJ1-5	CSASRQGGGSSQPQHF
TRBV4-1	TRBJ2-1	CASSQDGLAGYNEQFF
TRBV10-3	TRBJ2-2	CAISEAPFNTGELFF
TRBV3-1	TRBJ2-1	CASSHLGDEQFF
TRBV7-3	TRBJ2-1	CASSLSPFSYNEQFF
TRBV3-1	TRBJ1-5	CASSQDTLTGRNQPQHF
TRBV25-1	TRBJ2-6	CASSQPTVAGANVLTF
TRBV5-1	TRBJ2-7	CASSLRRGSPYEQYF
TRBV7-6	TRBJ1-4	CASSPGTDLFF
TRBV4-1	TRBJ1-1	CASSQGRRENTEAFF
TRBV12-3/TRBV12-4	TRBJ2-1	CASREGWEYNEQFF
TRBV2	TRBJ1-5	CASRGRGGNQPQHF
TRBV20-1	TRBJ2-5	CSARRGTRINQETRYF
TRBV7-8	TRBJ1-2	CASSLMEEPIYGYTF
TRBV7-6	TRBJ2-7	CASSQDLLEQYF
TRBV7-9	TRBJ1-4	CASSSTGSTNEKLFF
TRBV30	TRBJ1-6	CAWRLTGYNSPLHF